The T cell receptor beta chain under discussion was sequenced for a study of blood T cell repertoires in COVID-19. Across the whole study: The origin of the acute and convalescent COVID-19 samples was the United States, Italy and Spain. The cDNA or gDNA used as material had been derived from T cells, B-cell-depleted T cells, or PBMCs.

The method was immunoSEQ multiplex PCR; TCRdb's version includes in-frame clones alone and lacks a portion of them. The sample lists about 55,000 clones; approximately 90% were seen once. In germline, CDR1 is MNHEY, CDR2 SVGAGI. With V trimmed by 5 bases and J by 7 bases, 8 bases remained unmatched. The CDR3 contains 15 residues. The chain links TRBV6-5 to TRBJ2-1; 10 bases line up with TRBD2. Sequencing was done on a sample of peripheral blood. The sequence derives from a human donor with active COVID-19. The donor label of this sample is uncertain. CDR3 bases: TGTGCCAGCAGTACCAGCGGGGGGGCTCAGAATGAGCAGTTCTTC. This encodes CASSTSGGAQNEQFF.